This T cell receptor beta chain was sequenced in a study of cytomegalovirus exposure and HLA in healthy donors. Study-level information: Previous work identified roughly 120 million unique TCR beta sequences from about 179 million T cells.

In the case of this clone: As yet, its antigen is unknown.

Whole-study findings and limits: The study had only CMV serostatus as immune exposure information. For most TCR beta V segments, an earlier analysis put the productive rate at about 90% or about 30% of the time. As a later analysis revealed, the rate of TCR association differed by HLA locus, with DRB1 most and HLA-C fewest.

This CDR3 comprises 11 residues. V lost 6 bases to trimming and J lost 16 bases; unmatched junction nucleotides: 6. CDR1 and CDR2 (germline): MNHEY, SMNVEV (reference sequence). 60 Vbeta and 13 Jbeta primers were used in PCR. The method was immunoSEQ multiplex PCR; TCRdb's version includes in-frame clones alone and lacks a portion of them. There are around 200,000 clones in the sample; roughly 79% occur only once, and more than 0.5% lies in the top ten. This sequence joins TRBV27 and TRBJ2-1; 10 bases match TRBD1. The sequence came from a woman between 35 and 50 years old in good health and CMV-seronegative. The sequenced sample was PBMCs. In DNA form, the CDR3 reads TGTGCCAGCAGGACCGGGACAGGGGAATTCTTC. Encoded protein: CASRTGTGEFF.